The source of this TCR beta chain is a study of blood T cell repertoires in COVID-19. Overall study: There were acute and convalescent COVID-19 samples, and they came from the United States, Italy and Spain.

Sequenced by immunoSEQ multiplex PCR; TCRdb stores in-frame clones only, minus some. The sample gives roughly 140,000 clones, 88% of which show up once; about 2.4% is in the top ten. The CDR3 runs to 13 residues. V lost 4 bases to trimming and J lost 7 bases; unmatched junction nucleotides: 6. Germline CDR1 reads LGHDT; CDR2 reads YNNKEL (reference sequence). A few counts support this clone. Sequenced sample: peripheral blood. The TCR sequence derives from an older woman with acute or convalescent COVID-19. V and J are TRBV3-1 (or the pseudogene TRBV3-2) and TRBJ1-2; 7 nucleotides match TRBD1. This chain's CDR3 is CASSPYQGGGYTF. Here the CDR3 DNA reads TGTGCCAGCAGCCCCTATCAGGGGGGTGGCTACACCTTC.